This note documents a single T cell receptor (beta chain) sequence. The data belong to a study of human thymus T cells. Germline lookup yields CDR1 SEHNR and CDR2 FQNEAQ (reference sequence). The CDR3 loop spans 18 amino acids. J was trimmed by 5 bases and V by 6 bases; bases with no gene match: 16. Only in-frame clones appear in the TCRdb table, and some are missing; sequencing was by immunoSEQ multiplex PCR. This table holds 45,000 to 75,000 clones, roughly 94% found once. The receptor was isolated from a boy in the first two years of life with a congenital heart defect but otherwise immunologically healthy. Material for sequencing was blood. The chain combines TRBV7-9 with TRBJ1-3; 10 positions agree with TRBD1. CDR3 nucleotide sequence: TGTGCCAGCAGTTTGCCCAGAACGACAGGGGGCTACAGAAACACCATATATTTT. Amino acid sequence: CASSLPRTTGGYRNTIYF.